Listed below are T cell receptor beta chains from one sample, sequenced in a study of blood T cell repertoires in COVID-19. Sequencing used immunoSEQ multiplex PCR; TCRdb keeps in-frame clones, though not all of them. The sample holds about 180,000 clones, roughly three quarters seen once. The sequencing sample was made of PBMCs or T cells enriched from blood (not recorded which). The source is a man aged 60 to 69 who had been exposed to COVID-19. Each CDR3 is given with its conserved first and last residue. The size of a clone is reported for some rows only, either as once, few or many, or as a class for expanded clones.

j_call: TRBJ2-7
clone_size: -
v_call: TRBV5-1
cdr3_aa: CASSLGEVSHEQYF

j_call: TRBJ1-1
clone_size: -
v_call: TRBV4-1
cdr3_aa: CASSQENRNTEAFF

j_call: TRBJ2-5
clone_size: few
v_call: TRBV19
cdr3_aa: CASRFGGADGETQYF

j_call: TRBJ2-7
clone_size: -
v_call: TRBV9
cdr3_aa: CASSVGPSGRSQNEQYF

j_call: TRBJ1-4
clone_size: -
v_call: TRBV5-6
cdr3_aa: CASSLGTGNEKLFF

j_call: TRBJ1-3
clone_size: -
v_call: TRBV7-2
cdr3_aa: CASSLPPGLAGNTIYF

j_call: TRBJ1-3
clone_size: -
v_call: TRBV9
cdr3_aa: CASSVGTPRFPIYF

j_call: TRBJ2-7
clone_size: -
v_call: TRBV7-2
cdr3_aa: CASSARILLAAEQYF

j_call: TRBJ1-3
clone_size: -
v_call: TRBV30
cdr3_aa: CAWTVGGSGNTIYF

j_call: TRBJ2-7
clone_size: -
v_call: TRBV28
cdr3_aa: CASSLQPMTSGRVYEQYF

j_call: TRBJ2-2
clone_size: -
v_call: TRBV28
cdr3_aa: CASRSPLAGATGELFF

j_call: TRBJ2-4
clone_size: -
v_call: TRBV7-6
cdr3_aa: CASSLAVSGESIQYF

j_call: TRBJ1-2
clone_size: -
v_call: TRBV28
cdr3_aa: CASSFRGGYGYTF

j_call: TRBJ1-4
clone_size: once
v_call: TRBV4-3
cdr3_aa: CASSQDRGGSDEKLFF

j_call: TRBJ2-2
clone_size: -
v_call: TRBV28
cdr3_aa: CASSLAGQANTGELFF

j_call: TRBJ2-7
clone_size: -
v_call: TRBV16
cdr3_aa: CASSRASGRAAHEQYF

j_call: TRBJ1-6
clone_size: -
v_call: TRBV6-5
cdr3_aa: CASSLGTDNSPLHF

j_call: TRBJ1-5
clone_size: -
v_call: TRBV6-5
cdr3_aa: CASSYSIQGNQPQHF

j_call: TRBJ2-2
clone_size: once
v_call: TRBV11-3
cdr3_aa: CASSFTGGTGELFF

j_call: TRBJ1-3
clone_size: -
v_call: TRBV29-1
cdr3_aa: CSVRGGPGNTIYF

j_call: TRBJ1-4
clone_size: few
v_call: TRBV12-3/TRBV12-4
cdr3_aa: CAVGRGVEKLFF

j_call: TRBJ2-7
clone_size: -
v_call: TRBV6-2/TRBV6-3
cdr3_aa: CASSDPTGIYEQYF

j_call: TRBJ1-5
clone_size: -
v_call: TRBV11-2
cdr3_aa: CASSFGTGDQPQHF

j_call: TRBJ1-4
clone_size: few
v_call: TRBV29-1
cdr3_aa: CSVAQGGSVNEKLFF

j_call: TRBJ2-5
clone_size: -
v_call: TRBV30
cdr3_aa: CAWGGLAFASQETQYF

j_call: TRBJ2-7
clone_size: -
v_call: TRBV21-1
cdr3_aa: CASSKPRGHEQYF

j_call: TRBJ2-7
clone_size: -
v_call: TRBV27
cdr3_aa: CASSFRGSEQYF

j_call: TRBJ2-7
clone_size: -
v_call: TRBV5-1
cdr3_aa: CASSPRTSGRGEYEQYF

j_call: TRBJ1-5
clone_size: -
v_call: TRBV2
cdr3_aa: CASSEATTYQPQHF

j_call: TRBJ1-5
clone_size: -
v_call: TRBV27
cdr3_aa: CASRPDRGSQPQHF

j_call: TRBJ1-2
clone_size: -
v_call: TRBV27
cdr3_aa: CASSTGGSGYTF

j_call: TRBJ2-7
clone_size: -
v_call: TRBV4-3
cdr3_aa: CASSQEWVGAYEQYF

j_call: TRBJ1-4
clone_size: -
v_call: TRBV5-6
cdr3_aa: CASSRPGQGEKLFF

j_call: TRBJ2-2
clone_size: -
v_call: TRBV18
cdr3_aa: CASSPSGRAGDTGELFF

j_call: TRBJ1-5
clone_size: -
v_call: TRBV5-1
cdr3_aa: CASSVGTGERPQHF

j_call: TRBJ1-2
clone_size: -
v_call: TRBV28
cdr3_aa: CASRGDIRLGYTF

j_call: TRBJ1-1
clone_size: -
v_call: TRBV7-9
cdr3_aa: CASSHQQIDTEAFF

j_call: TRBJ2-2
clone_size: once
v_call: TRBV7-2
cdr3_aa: CASSLTLARGTGELFF

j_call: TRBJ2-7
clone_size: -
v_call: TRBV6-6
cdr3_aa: CASGGQGAREQYF

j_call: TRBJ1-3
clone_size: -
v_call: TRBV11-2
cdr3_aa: CASSRTGGSGNTIYF

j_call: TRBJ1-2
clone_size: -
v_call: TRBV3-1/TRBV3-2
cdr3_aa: CASSQEAGVGYAF

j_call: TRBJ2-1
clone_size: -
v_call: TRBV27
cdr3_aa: CASRLGGHEQFF

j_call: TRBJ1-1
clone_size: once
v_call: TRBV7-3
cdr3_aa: CASSLLGRGSLMNTEAFF

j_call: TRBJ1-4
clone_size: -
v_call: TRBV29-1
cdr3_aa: CSVGGGVSNEKLFF

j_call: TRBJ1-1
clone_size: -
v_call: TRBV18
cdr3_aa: CAGGQSPNTEAFF